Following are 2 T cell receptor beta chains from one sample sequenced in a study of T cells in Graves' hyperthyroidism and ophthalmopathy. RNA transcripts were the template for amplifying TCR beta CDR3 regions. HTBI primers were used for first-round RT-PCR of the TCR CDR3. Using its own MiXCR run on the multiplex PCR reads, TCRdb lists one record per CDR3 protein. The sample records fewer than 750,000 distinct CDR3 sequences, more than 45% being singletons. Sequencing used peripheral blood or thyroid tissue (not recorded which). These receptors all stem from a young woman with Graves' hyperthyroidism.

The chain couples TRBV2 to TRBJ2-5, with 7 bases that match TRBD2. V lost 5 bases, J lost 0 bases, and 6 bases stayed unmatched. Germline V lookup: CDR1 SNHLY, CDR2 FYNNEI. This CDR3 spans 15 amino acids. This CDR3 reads CASSFIGTNQETQYF. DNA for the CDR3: TGTGCCAGCAGTTTTATCGGGACTAACCAAGAGACCCAGTACTTC.

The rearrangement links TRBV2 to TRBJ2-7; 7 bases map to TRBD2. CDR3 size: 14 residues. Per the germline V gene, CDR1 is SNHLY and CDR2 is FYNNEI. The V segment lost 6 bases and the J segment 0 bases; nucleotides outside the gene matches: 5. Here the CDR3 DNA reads TGTGCCAGCAGCCAAGGGGACTACTCCTACGAGCAGTACTTC. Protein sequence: CASSQGDYSYEQYF.